The rows below give T cell receptor beta chains drawn from one sample of a study of identical twins. TCRdb reanalysed the 5' RACE reads using MiXCR and keeps one entry per CDR3 protein. The table has 640,000 or so distinct CDR3 sequences, around 6.1% seen once. Input material: naive T cells sorted from blood. All receptors derive from a man aged 18 to 29 in good health. CDR3s include the opening cysteine and the closing phenylalanine or tryptophan. The D gene is left open where the match is weak. Some rows mark clone size as missing; the rest say once, few, many or name a class of expanded clone.

v_call	d_call	j_call	clone_size	cdr3_aa	cdr3_nt
TRBV4-1	.	TRBJ2-1	many	CASSQGPGLRYNEQFF	TGCGCCAGCAGCCAAGGACCGGGACTCCGATACAATGAGCAGTTCTTC
TRBV24-1	.	TRBJ1-2	.	CATSAEPGPNYGYTF	TGTGCCACCAGTGCTGAGCCGGGACCCAACTATGGCTACACCTTC
TRBV24-1	.	TRBJ2-7	.	CATSDPHRDSSYEQYF	TGTGCCACCAGTGACCCCCATCGGGACTCATCCTACGAGCAGTACTTC
TRBV15	.	TRBJ2-1	many	CATSTLSNEQFF	TGTGCCACCAGCACGCTGAGCAATGAGCAGTTCTTC
TRBV19	TRBD2	TRBJ2-1	.	CASSPGRQNEQFF	TGTGCCAGTAGTCCCGGGAGGCAGAATGAGCAGTTCTTC
TRBV28	TRBD2	TRBJ2-1	many	CASSSDGTSNEQFF	TGTGCCAGCAGTAGCGACGGGACTAGTAATGAGCAGTTCTTC
TRBV20-1	TRBD2	TRBJ2-3	many	CSAMLPGLASTDTQYF	TGCAGTGCTATGTTACCGGGACTAGCGAGCACAGATACGCAGTATTTT
TRBV14	TRBD2	TRBJ2-1	.	CASSQQGLAGYNEQFF	TGTGCCAGCAGCCAGCAGGGACTAGCGGGCTACAATGAGCAGTTCTTC
TRBV18	.	TRBJ2-5	.	CASSPPYGETQYF	TGTGCCAGCTCACCACCGTACGGGGAGACCCAGTACTTC
TRBV24-1	TRBD1	TRBJ2-5	.	CATSETGEVGTQETQYF	TGTGCCACCAGTGAGACAGGGGAAGTAGGGACACAAGAGACCCAGTACTTC
TRBV4-3	TRBD1	TRBJ2-6	few	CASSPGQISGANVLTF	TGCGCCAGCAGCCCGGGACAGATCTCTGGGGCCAACGTCCTGACTTTC
TRBV20-1	.	TRBJ2-4	many	CSAISGGNIQYF	TGCAGTGCTATCTCCGGGGGAAACATTCAGTACTTC
TRBV20-1	TRBD2	TRBJ2-1	many	CSARKLRGRDNEQFF	TGCAGTGCTAGAAAGTTGCGCGGGAGGGACAATGAGCAGTTCTTC
TRBV28	TRBD2	TRBJ2-2	few	CASSPWGGRNTGELFF	TGTGCCAGCAGTCCCTGGGGCGGGAGGAACACCGGGGAGCTGTTTTTT
TRBV24-1	TRBD1	TRBJ2-3	many	CATSDPLWGTGKADTQYF	TGTGCCACCAGTGATCCCCTCTGGGGGACAGGAAAGGCTGATACGCAGTATTTT
TRBV20-1	.	TRBJ2-5	many	CSALRDPKTQYF	TGCAGTGCTCTCCGGGACCCTAAGACCCAGTACTTC
TRBV5-6	.	TRBJ2-2	.	CASSRSYTGELFF	TGTGCCAGCAGCCGATCGTACACCGGGGAGCTGTTTTTT
TRBV7-2	TRBD1	TRBJ1-5	few	CASSSLYRDRAQPQHF	TGTGCCAGCAGCTCGCTCTACCGGGACAGGGCTCAGCCCCAGCATTTT
TRBV4-1	.	TRBJ2-5	.	CASSQVGTPQETQYF	TGCGCCAGCAGCCAAGTGGGGACCCCCCAAGAGACCCAGTACTTC
TRBV27	.	TRBJ1-2	.	CASRTGASGGYTF	TGTGCCAGCAGGACAGGTGCGAGTGGCGGCTACACCTTC
TRBV11-2	TRBD1	TRBJ1-1	many	CASSHPGTGITRGTEAFF	TGTGCCAGCAGCCATCCCGGGACAGGGATAACCAGGGGGACTGAAGCTTTCTTT
TRBV20-1	.	TRBJ1-1	few	CSARGGLGNPEAFF	TGCAGTGCTAGAGGGGGGCTAGGGAACCCTGAAGCTTTCTTT
TRBV7-2	.	TRBJ2-7	few	CASSLATDQSYEQYF	TGTGCCAGCAGCTTAGCGACGGACCAAAGTTACGAGCAGTACTTC
TRBV15	TRBD2	TRBJ2-7	.	CATSRKLAGGPYEQYF	TGTGCCACCAGCAGAAAGCTAGCGGGAGGACCCTACGAGCAGTACTTC
TRBV12-3/TRBV12-4	.	TRBJ2-1	many	CASSLLSIETVDEQFF	TGTGCCAGCAGTTTATTGTCTATCGAGACAGTGGATGAGCAGTTCTTC
TRBV7-2	.	TRBJ1-2	many	CAELARGRNYGYTF	TGTGCCGAGCTAGCTCGGGGGCGCAACTATGGCTACACCTTC
TRBV6-2/TRBV6-3	TRBD2	TRBJ2-5	.	CASSYDAKPKRGLAGGETQYF	TGTGCCAGCAGTTACGACGCGAAGCCTAAACGAGGACTAGCGGGAGGAGAGACCCAGTACTTC